This T cell receptor (beta chain) was sequenced in a study of blood T cell repertoires in COVID-19. Looking at the study overall: Acute and convalescent COVID-19 samples came from the United States, Italy and Spain. PBMCs, B-cell-depleted T cells, or T cells were the source of the cDNA or gDNA that made up the material.

This clone has just a few counts. In the original analysis: By means of reference gene primer amplification, nucleated cell counts were estimated. Profiled with immunoSEQ multiplex PCR; TCRdb holds only in-frame clones, not every one. V and J calls and clone size are those listed in that table; D and trimming were worked out from the DNA. Here the sample spans about 210,000 clones, about 85% being singletons. This CDR3 comprises 14 residues. V lost 5 bases and J 1 base, leaving 8 bases between the germline ends. Germline CDR1 is MDHEN and CDR2 is SYDVKM. The specimen was peripheral blood. The receptor was derived from a woman older than 75 with acute or convalescent COVID-19. The V call is TRBV28, the J call TRBJ2-2; unclear D gene. CDR3 protein: CASSRLQNTGELFF. CDR3 bases: TGTGCCAGCAGTAGACTCCAGAACACCGGGGAGCTGTTTTTT.